A selection of T cell receptor beta chains follows, all from one sample in a study of identifying expanded T cells in peripheral blood. Clones were sequenced by immunoSEQ multiplex PCR, and TCRdb holds only the in-frame ones, with some missing. The sample shows about 84,000 clones, approximately 86% of them seen only once. The material sequenced was blood. These receptors were collected from a person aged 18-70 years in good health. The CDR3 runs from the conserved cysteine through the conserved F or W. Fields, in order: J gene, clone size, V gene, D gene, CDR3 protein, CDR3 DNA. The D gene is left open where the match is weak. Where a row states a size, it is once, few, many or the class of an expanded clone; other rows omit it.

TRBJ1-5	NA	TRBV13	NA	CASSSRRDNRMGQPQHF	TGTGCCAGCAGCTCCCGCCGGGACAATCGTATGGGCCAGCCCCAGCATTTT
TRBJ2-7	NA	TRBV4-1	NA	CASSAYRDGNEQYF	TGCGCCAGCAGCGCCTACAGGGACGGAAACGAGCAGTACTTC
TRBJ1-1	NA	TRBV19	TRBD1	CASSGDRGRKRTEAFF	TGTGCCAGTAGTGGTGACAGGGGGAGGAAACGAACTGAAGCTTTCTTT
TRBJ2-1	NA	TRBV7-2	NA	CASSFQMHNEQFF	TGTGCCAGCAGCTTTCAGATGCACAATGAGCAGTTCTTC
TRBJ2-7	NA	TRBV7-2	TRBD1	CASSLGGGTGVYEQYF	TGTGCCAGCAGCTTAGGAGGGGGGACAGGCGTCTACGAGCAGTACTTC
TRBJ1-1	few	TRBV6-5	NA	CASSYRERTVGSAFF	TGTGCCAGCAGTTATCGCGAGCGGACAGTTGGTTCGGCTTTCTTT
TRBJ2-7	NA	TRBV7-9	NA	CASSSSGLYEQYF	TGTGCCAGCAGCTCCTCGGGTCTCTACGAGCAGTACTTC
TRBJ1-2	NA	TRBV18	NA	CASSPVGDGYTF	TGTGCCAGCTCACCAGTGGGAGATGGCTACACCTTC
TRBJ2-2	NA	TRBV25-1	NA	CASRSTANTGELFF	TGTGCCAGCAGATCGACAGCAAATACCGGGGAGCTGTTTTTT
TRBJ2-3	NA	TRBV6-1	NA	CASSAQDTQYF	TGTGCCAGCAGTGCTCAAGATACGCAGTATTTT
TRBJ2-2	NA	TRBV14	TRBD2	CASSPLRAGGNTGELFF	TGTGCCAGCAGTCCTCTTCGAGCGGGGGGGAACACCGGGGAGCTGTTTTTT
TRBJ1-1	NA	TRBV7-2	NA	CASSLSRGMNTEAFF	TGTGCCAGCAGCTTAAGTAGGGGCATGAACACTGAAGCTTTCTTT
TRBJ2-7	few	TRBV5-4	TRBD1	CASSLTGTGNGEQYF	TGTGCCAGCAGCTTGACTGGGACAGGGAATGGAGAGCAGTACTTC
TRBJ1-4	NA	TRBV11-1	TRBD1	CASSSTGRTGGEKLFF	TGTGCCAGCAGTTCCACAGGAAGGACAGGAGGTGAAAAACTGTTTTTT
TRBJ1-1	once	TRBV29-1	NA	CSVFGGILWDTEAFF	TGCAGCGTATTTGGGGGGATTCTATGGGACACTGAAGCTTTCTTT
TRBJ1-4	NA	TRBV11-2	NA	CASSQQEWSATNEKLFF	TGTGCCAGCAGCCAACAGGAGTGGTCCGCAACTAATGAAAAACTGTTTTTT
TRBJ1-3	NA	TRBV7-2	NA	CASSLQRISGNTIYF	TGTGCCAGCAGCTTGCAGAGGATCTCTGGAAACACCATATATTTT
TRBJ1-6	NA	TRBV30	NA	CAWSPANWGGSPLHF	TGTGCCTGGAGTCCAGCAAACTGGGGGGGTTCACCCCTCCACTTT
TRBJ1-1	NA	TRBV2	TRBD1	CASRARQGTDTEAFF	TGTGCCAGCAGGGCAAGACAGGGGACAGACACTGAAGCTTTCTTT
TRBJ2-1	NA	TRBV2	TRBD2	CASTLGGPLGEQFF	TGTGCCAGCACATTGGGAGGGCCCTTAGGTGAGCAGTTCTTC
TRBJ2-7	once	TRBV7-9	NA	CASSLTPYEQYF	TGTGCCAGCAGCCTTACACCTTACGAGCAGTACTTC
TRBJ2-1	NA	TRBV28	NA	CASSFEENGQFF	TGTGCCAGCAGTTTTGAGGAAAACGGGCAGTTCTTC
TRBJ1-2	NA	TRBV7-2	NA	CASSLGGLEGYTF	TGTGCCAGCAGCTTAGGGGGATTGGAAGGCTACACCTTC
TRBJ1-5	NA	TRBV19	NA	CASSIGQSNQPQHF	TGTGCCAGTAGTATAGGCCAGAGCAATCAGCCCCAGCATTTT
TRBJ2-7	once	TRBV2	NA	CAIDYRSETAGLHGGNEQYF	TGTGCCATCGATTACCGGTCAGAGACAGCAGGCCTACATGGGGGTAACGAGCAGTACTTC
TRBJ1-1	NA	TRBV7-3	NA	CASSPVGGRTEAFF	TGTGCCAGCAGCCCAGTGGGAGGGAGGACTGAAGCTTTCTTT
TRBJ2-2	NA	TRBV7-9	NA	CAMYTGELFF	TGTGCCATGTACACCGGGGAGCTGTTTTTT
TRBJ2-7	NA	TRBV2	NA	CASSQTDSYEQYF	TGTGCCAGCAGTCAGACTGATTCCTACGAGCAGTACTTC
TRBJ1-3	NA	TRBV5-5	NA	CASSWAGTNTIYF	TGTGCCAGCAGCTGGGCAGGGACAAACACCATATATTTT
TRBJ1-2	NA	TRBV6-5	TRBD1	CASSLSTGTADGYTF	TGTGCCAGCAGTTTATCAACCGGGACAGCTGATGGCTACACCTTC
TRBJ1-1	NA	TRBV5-1	NA	CASSLWGEWTANTEAFF	TGCGCCAGCAGCTTATGGGGGGAATGGACAGCAAACACTGAAGCTTTCTTT
TRBJ1-1	few	TRBV11-2	NA	CASSQSALTEAFF	TGTGCCAGCAGCCAAAGTGCGTTAACTGAAGCTTTCTTT
TRBJ1-1	few	TRBV9	NA	CASNMVNTEAFF	TGTGCCAGCAATATGGTGAACACTGAAGCTTTCTTT
TRBJ2-1	NA	TRBV18	NA	CASSPGQQRAYNEQFF	TGTGCCAGCTCACCTGGACAGCAAAGGGCCTACAATGAGCAGTTCTTC
TRBJ2-1	NA	TRBV27	TRBD1	CASRTDRSSYNEQFF	TGTGCCAGCAGGACGGACAGGAGCTCCTACAATGAGCAGTTCTTC
TRBJ1-2	NA	TRBV14	TRBD1	CASSQDRPGGLRNYGYTF	TGTGCCAGCAGCCAAGATCGGCCAGGGGGCCTTCGAAACTATGGCTACACCTTC
TRBJ2-2	NA	TRBV6-5	NA	CASTYSGRGNTGELFF	TGTGCCAGCACCTACTCGGGCAGGGGCAACACCGGGGAGCTGTTTTTT